This T cell receptor beta chain stems from a study of type 1 regulatory T cells. TCRdb re-called the reads with MiXCR, one entry per CDR3 protein. The table has around 69,000 distinct CDR3 sequences, approximately 64% seen once. Germline assignment: CDR1 MDHEN and CDR2 SYDVKM. The CDR3 consists of 13 residues. The ends were cut back, 3 bases at V and 2 bases at J, with 7 bases in the middle. With respect to this clonotype: Its specificity is not known.

The receptor was isolated from a human donor in good health. This chain uses TRBV28 with TRBJ1-2, with D possibly matching TRBD1 (6 bases). Sequenced: cultured T cells, either the whole culture or a sorted T cell fraction (not recorded which). The subset was: Tr1-enriched cell product generated in vitro against host alloantigens. CDR3 sequence: CASSFGQNYGYTF. The CDR3 bases are TGTGCCAGCAGTTTCGGACAGAACTATGGCTACACCTTC.